The clone carrying this TCR beta chain has ten or more counts. V lost 1 base to trimming and J lost 3 bases; unmatched junction nucleotides: 0. Germline V lookup: CDR1 SGHVS, CDR2 FNYEAQ. This CDR3 has 15 amino acids. Genomic DNA served as template for TCR beta VDJ and CDR3 profiling. Each CDR3 protein gets one entry after TCRdb re-called the reads with MiXCR. Of some 210,000 distinct CDR3 sequences in the sample, over 55% were seen once. The data originate from a study of CD8+CD57+ T cells in acquired aplastic anemia. Whole-study context: Mean yield of DNA from sorted CD4+ and CD8+ cells was around 3 ug.

The sample taken for sequencing was sorted CD4+, CD8+, or CD8+CD57+ T cells (not recorded which) from PBMCs. This sequence was found in a human donor in good health. V gene TRBV7-6 combines with J gene TRBJ2-2, with 9 bases that match TRBD2. CDR3 sequence reads: CASSLVAGDTGELFF. CDR3 DNA sequence: TGTGCCAGCAGCTTAGTAGCGGGAGACACCGGGGAGCTGTTTTTT.